This TCR beta chain was captured in a study of cytomegalovirus exposure and HLA in healthy donors. It was with 60 Vbeta and 13 Jbeta primers that the PCR ran. TCRdb's copy holds only in-frame clones and misses some; the assay was immunoSEQ multiplex PCR. The table has 150,000 to 200,000 clones, more than 65% seen once. V lost 4 bases, J lost 1 base, and 13 bases stayed unmatched. The CDR3 loop spans 20 amino acids. The germline V gene encodes CDR1 SGDLS and CDR2 YYNGEE. This clone has only a few counts. Its antigen is not known. Findings and caveats of the study: DRB1 showed the most TCR associations and HLA-C the fewest in a later analysis, as rates varied by HLA locus. In a later analysis, around 18,000 TCR beta sequences were associated with HLA alleles at 0.05 false discovery rate. Several of the most significant clusters were apparently associated with common viral pathogens in a later analysis.

This sequence joins TRBV9 and TRBJ2-1; 14 bases agree with TRBD2. This clonotype originated in a woman in her forties in good health and CMV-seropositive. Sequenced: PBMCs. In DNA, the CDR3 is TGTGCCAGCAGCCCGTCCGGGACTAGCGGGGGACCGATATCCTACAATGAGCAGTTCTTC. Its translation is CASSPSGTSGGPISYNEQFF. The entire variable domain, with the rest obtained from reference TRBV9 and TRBJ2-1, is as follows: DSGVTQTPKHLITATGQRVTLRCSPRSGDLSVYWYQQSLDQGLQFLIQYYNGEERAKGNILERFSAQQFPDLHSELNLSSLELGDSALYFCASSPSGTSGGPISYNEQFFGPGTRLTVL.